Listed here are 9 T cell receptor beta chains from one sample, sequenced in a study of response to subunit inactivated influenza vaccine. MiXCR, applied by TCRdb to the RT-PCR reads, yields one record per CDR3 protein. The table records around 530,000 distinct CDR3 sequences, approximately 17% of them present only once. The sequenced sample was CD4+ T cells sorted from PBMCs, obtained about 24 months after vaccination. All receptors come from a man between 50 and 69 years old who received an inactivated influenza vaccine.

This clonotype was detected a few times. The chain is built from TRBV4-2 and TRBJ2-2; D is possibly TRBD1 (6 bases). V dropped 5 bases and J dropped 5 bases, with 12 bases sitting between them. Germline CDR1 LGHNA, CDR2 YNFKEQ. This CDR3 is 14 amino acids long. The CDR3 reads CASSVTTGTGELFF. Here the CDR3 DNA reads TGTGCCAGCAGCGTAACCACAGGGACCGGGGAGCTGTTTTTT.

The table lists this clonotype with a few counts. The chain recombines TRBV4-1 with TRBJ2-2, with 7 positions matching TRBD2. CDR1 and CDR2 from the germline V gene are MGHRA and YSYEKL. CDR3 size: 15 residues. V lost 0 bases and J lost 6; bases outside the gene matches: 4. In DNA, the CDR3 is TGCGCCAGCAGCCAAGAGGCGGGGGTGGCCGGGGAGCTGTTTTTT. Its protein is CASSQEAGVAGELFF.

Only a few counts were recorded for this clonotype. The rearrangement links TRBV20-1 to TRBJ2-1; D call uncertain. Trimming took off 3 bases at V and 10 bases at J, with 13 bases between the two ends. The CDR3 extends over 12 amino acids. Germline CDR1 DFQATT, CDR2 SNEGSKA (reference sequence). CDR3 residues: CSARGPLGEQFF. DNA of the CDR3: TGCAGTGCTAGGGGTCCTCTGGGAGAGCAGTTCTTC.

This clonotype was counted only a few times. The rearrangement uses TRBV29-1 and TRBJ2-3; no reliable D call. This CDR3 has 14 amino acids. Germline loops: CDR1 SQVTM, CDR2 ANQGSEA. Trimming removed 2 bases at V and 4 bases at J, with 13 bases between. Here the CDR3 DNA reads TGCAGCGTTGAATTTGGACCTCACCCAGATACGCAGTATTTT. Protein product: CSVEFGPHPDTQYF.

This clonotype has a handful of counts. The chain joins TRBV12-3 or TRBV12-4 to TRBJ2-7; unclear D gene. The ends were cut back, 0 bases at V and 3 bases at J, with 9 bases in the middle. The CDR3 has 14 residues. CDR3 coding DNA: TGTGCCAGCAGTTTAGCGGGATCGGACTACGAGCAGTACTTC. Its protein is CASSLAGSDYEQYF.

The rearrangement joins TRBV2 to TRBJ2-7; 8 nucleotides align to TRBD1. The V gene end was trimmed by 7 bases and the J gene end by 2 bases; junction bases not matched to a gene: 7. Per the germline V gene, CDR1 is SNHLY and CDR2 is FYNNEI. The CDR3 sequence is 14 residues long. Written as DNA, the CDR3 is TGTGCCAGCACCCGGGACAGGACGACCTACGAGCAGTACTTC. Its protein is CASTRDRTTYEQYF.

This clonotype has just a few counts. This chain uses TRBV6-1 with TRBJ2-3, with 9 bases lining up with TRBD2. V gave up 6 bases and J gave up 8 bases; unmatched junction bases: 6. Germline V CDR1 and CDR2: MNHNS, SASEGT. The CDR3 runs 13 residues. CDR3 amino acids: CASRASGASTQYF. DNA of the CDR3: TGTGCCAGCAGGGCTAGCGGGGCCTCTACGCAGTATTTT.

The chain is built from TRBV6-5 and TRBJ2-1; 10 bases align to TRBD2. V gave up 4 bases and J gave up 5 bases; unmatched junction bases: 8. There are 16 residues in the CDR3. Germline V gene data show CDR1 as MNHEY and CDR2 as SVGAGI. The CDR3 DNA reads as TGTGCCAGCAGTTCCCCTAGCGGGAGTCTTGACAATGAGCAGTTCTTC. Translated: CASSSPSGSLDNEQFF.

The chain uses TRBV5-5 and TRBJ2-3; 9 bases are a match to TRBD1. V was pared by 4 bases and J by 4 bases, with 7 bases of the junction left unmatched. Looked up from germline, CDR1 is SGHKS and CDR2 is YYEKEE (reference sequence). The CDR3 extends over 15 amino acids. CDR3 bases: TGTGCCAGCAGCCTACAGGGGGCGGTCGCAGATACGCAGTATTTT. Encoded protein: CASSLQGAVADTQYF.